What follows are 12 T cell receptor beta chains derived from one specimen sequenced in a study of blood T cells in healthy people across ages. The authors ran a second PCR of roughly 6 to 12 cycles using a sample-barcoded 5' primer and a J-beta primer mix. TCRdb redid the calling of the 5' RACE reads with MiXCR, one entry per CDR3 protein. This repertoire shows approximately 1,000,000 distinct CDR3 sequences, roughly two fifths found once; its top ten account for around 13%. The sequenced material came from blood. These receptors were collected from a man younger than 35 in good health.

This clonotype has just a few counts. The gene calls are TRBV15 and TRBJ2-3; perhaps TRBD1 as D (7 bases). The V end lost 10 bases, the J end lost 4 bases, and 21 bases lay between the germline ends. The CDR3 is 15 residues long. Looked up from germline, CDR1 is LNHNV and CDR2 is YYDKDF (reference sequence). This chain's CDR3 is CAKKTGDSISDTQYF. The CDR3 coding sequence is TGTGCCAAAAAGACGGGGGACAGCATCTCAGATACGCAGTATTTT.

This clonotype has more than one count but fewer than ten. The junction does not match germline at one end; this may be a read error. CDR3 sequence: CASSLRGTADAFF. CDR3 bases: TGTGCCAGCAGCCTGAGAGGTACCGCTGATGCTTTCTTT. The genes are TRBV5-5 and TRBJ1-1; D not certain. The CDR3 length is 13 residues. The germline CDR1 and CDR2 sequences are SGHKS and YYEKEE (reference sequence).

The genes are TRBV7-9 and TRBJ2-3; D unresolved. V lost 3 bases and J 1 base, leaving 11 bases between the germline ends. This CDR3 region has 15 residues. Looked up from germline, CDR1 is SEHNR and CDR2 is FQNEAQ (reference sequence). The CDR3 spells CASSFTRPGTDTQYF. The CDR3 region has the DNA TGTGCCAGCAGCTTTACGAGACCAGGCACAGATACGCAGTATTTT.

This CDR3 is CSANPADIEQFF. The CDR3 bases are TGCAGTGCTAACCCCGCGGACATTGAGCAGTTCTTC. The V and J genes are TRBV20-1 and TRBJ2-1, with TRBD1 as a possible D gene (5 bases). Trimming pared 4 bases from V and 9 bases from J, leaving 13 bases between. The CDR3 is 12 residues long. Germline assignment: CDR1 DFQATT and CDR2 SNEGSKA (reference sequence).

There are a few counts of this clonotype. V usage is TRBV7-2 and J usage is TRBJ2-1, with D possibly TRBD2 on 5 matching bases. Germline values: CDR1 SGHTA, CDR2 FQGNSA. The CDR3 contains 11 residues. The V end was cut by 6 bases, the J end by 8 bases, with 8 bases between. The CDR3 sequence is CASRRADEQFF. For the CDR3, the DNA is TGTGCCAGCAGGAGGGCGGATGAGCAGTTCTTC. The variable domain in full, completed from reference TRBV7-2 and TRBJ2-1, reads GAGVSQSPSNKVTEKGKDVELRCDPISGHTALYWYRQSLGQGLEFLIYFQGNSAPDKSGLPSDRFSAERTGGSVSTLTIQRTQQEDSAVYLCASRRADEQFFGPGTRLTVL.

Here the CDR3 DNA reads TGTGCCAGCAGCCACTCGACCTCTCAGTACTTC. The encoded protein is CASSHSTSQYF. This rearrangement joins TRBV3-1 to TRBJ2-7; D is uncertain. The CDR3 is 11 residues long. Trimming took 3 bases from V and 10 from J, leaving 10 bases between them. The germline gives CDR1 LGHDT, CDR2 YNNKEL (reference sequence).

This clonotype showed up just a few times. The CDR3 loop reads CASSPRDSSAYGYTF. The CDR3 bases are TGTGCCAGCAGCCCTAGGGACTCCAGTGCTTATGGCTACACCTTC. This chain connects TRBV27 to TRBJ1-2; possibly TRBD1 for D (5 bases). The ends were cut back, 6 bases at V and 5 bases at J, with 19 bases in the middle. CDR1 and CDR2 from the germline V gene are MNHEY and SMNVEV (reference sequence). CDR3 size: 15 residues.

Turning to this clonotype: One end of the junction does not line up with germline, which may come from a read error. The chain combines TRBV24-1 with TRBJ1-1, with a tentative D call TRBD1 (5 bases). Looked up from germline, CDR1 is KGHDR and CDR2 is SFDVKD. This CDR3 is 16 amino acids long. For the CDR3, the DNA is TGTGCCACCAGTGAGGAGGAGGGGATGGGGAACGCTGAAGCTTTCTTT. Translating gives CATSEEEGMGNAEAFF.

In its sample, this clonotype was seen a few times. The chain combines TRBV12-5 with TRBJ1-4; D unresolved. Deletions cut 0 bases from V and 4 bases from J, with 9 bases between. The germline CDR1 and CDR2 sequences are LGHNT and FRNRAP. The CDR3 loop spans 15 amino acids. DNA of the CDR3: TGTGCTAGTGGTTTGGTACACGGCCGTAATGAAAAACTGTTTTTT. It specifies CASGLVHGRNEKLFF.

This clonotype was seen a handful of times. The chain combines TRBV12-3 or TRBV12-4 with TRBJ1-5; 8 bases are shared with TRBD1. The CDR3 extends over 14 amino acids. The V gene end was trimmed by 6 bases and the J gene end by 5 bases; junction bases not matched to a gene: 6. This CDR3 is CASSLRQGYQPQHF. The DNA of the CDR3 is TGTGCCAGCAGCTTAAGACAGGGGTATCAGCCCCAGCATTTT.

V gene TRBV7-2 combines with J gene TRBJ1-6; 8 nucleotides agree with TRBD1. Trimming removed 7 bases from V and 1 base from J; junction bases left unmatched: 6. Germline values: CDR1 SGHTA, CDR2 FQGNSA. CDR3 length: 16 residues. This CDR3 is CASNTGGRSYNSPLHF. CDR3 in DNA: TGTGCCAGCAACACAGGGGGTCGGTCCTATAATTCACCCCTCCACTTT.

This chain joins TRBV7-2 and TRBJ2-6; 12 bases line up with TRBD1. Germline V CDR1 and CDR2: SGHTA, FQGNSA. This CDR3 has 17 amino acids. Trimming at V came to 4 bases and at J to 3 bases, leaving 4 bases not matched to a gene. As DNA, the CDR3 is TGTGCCAGCAGCTACGGGGACAGGGGGCTTGGGGCCAACGTCCTGACTTTC. Translated: CASSYGDRGLGANVLTF.